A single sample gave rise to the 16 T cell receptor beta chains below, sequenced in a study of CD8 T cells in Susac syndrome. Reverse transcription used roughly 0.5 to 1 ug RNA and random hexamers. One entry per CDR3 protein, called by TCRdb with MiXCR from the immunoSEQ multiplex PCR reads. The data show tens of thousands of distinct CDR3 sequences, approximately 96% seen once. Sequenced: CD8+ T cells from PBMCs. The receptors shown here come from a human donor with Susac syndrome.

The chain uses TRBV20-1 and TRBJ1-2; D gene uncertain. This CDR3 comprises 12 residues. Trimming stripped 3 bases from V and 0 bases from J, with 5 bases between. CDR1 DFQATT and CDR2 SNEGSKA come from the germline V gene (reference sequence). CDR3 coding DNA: TGCAGTGCTAGTCCCACTAACTATGGCTACACCTTC. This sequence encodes CSASPTNYGYTF.

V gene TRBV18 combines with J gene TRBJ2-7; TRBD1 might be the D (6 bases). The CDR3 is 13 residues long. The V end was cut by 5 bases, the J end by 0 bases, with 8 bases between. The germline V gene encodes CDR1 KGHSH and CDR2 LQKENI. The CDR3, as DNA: TGTGCCAGCTCAGGGGGCAGCTCCTACGAGCAGTACTTC. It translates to CASSGGSSYEQYF.

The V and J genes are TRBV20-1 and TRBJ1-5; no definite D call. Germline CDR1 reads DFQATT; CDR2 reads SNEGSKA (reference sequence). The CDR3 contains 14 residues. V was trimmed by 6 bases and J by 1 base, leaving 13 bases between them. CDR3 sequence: CSAHPQGSNQPQHF. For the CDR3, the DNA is TGCAGTGCCCACCCACAAGGGAGCAATCAGCCCCAGCATTTT.

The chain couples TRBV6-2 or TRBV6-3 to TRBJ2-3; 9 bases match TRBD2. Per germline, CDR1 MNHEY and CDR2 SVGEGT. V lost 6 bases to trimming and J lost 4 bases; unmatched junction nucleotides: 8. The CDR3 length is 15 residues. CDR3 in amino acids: CASSAPGLASDTQYF. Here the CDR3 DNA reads TGTGCCAGCAGCGCCCCGGGACTAGCTTCAGATACGCAGTATTTT.

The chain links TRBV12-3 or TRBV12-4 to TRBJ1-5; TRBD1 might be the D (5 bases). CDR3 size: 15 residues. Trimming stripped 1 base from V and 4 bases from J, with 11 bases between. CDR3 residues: CASSLGSGGNQPQHF. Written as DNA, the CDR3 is TGTGCCAGCAGTTTAGGGTCCGGGGGGAATCAGCCCCAGCATTTT.

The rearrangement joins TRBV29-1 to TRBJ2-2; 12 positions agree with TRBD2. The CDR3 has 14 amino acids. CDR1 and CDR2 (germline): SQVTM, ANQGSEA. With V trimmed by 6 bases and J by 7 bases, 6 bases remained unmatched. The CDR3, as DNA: TGCAGCGTGGGACTAGCGGGCCATGGCGGGGAGCTGTTTTTT. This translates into CSVGLAGHGGELFF.

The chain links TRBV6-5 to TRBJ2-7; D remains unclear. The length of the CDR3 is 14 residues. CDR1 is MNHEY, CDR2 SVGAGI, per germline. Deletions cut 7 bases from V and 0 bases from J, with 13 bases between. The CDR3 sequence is CASTVTESSYEQYF. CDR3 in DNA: TGTGCCAGCACCGTAACGGAGAGCTCCTACGAGCAGTACTTC.

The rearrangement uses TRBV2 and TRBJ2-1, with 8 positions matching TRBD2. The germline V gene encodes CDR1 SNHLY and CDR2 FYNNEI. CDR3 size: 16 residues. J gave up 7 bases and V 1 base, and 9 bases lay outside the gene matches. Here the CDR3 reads CASSEDLAGGRNEQFF. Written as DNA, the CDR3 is TGTGCCAGCAGTGAAGATCTGGCGGGGGGTCGGAATGAGCAGTTCTTC.

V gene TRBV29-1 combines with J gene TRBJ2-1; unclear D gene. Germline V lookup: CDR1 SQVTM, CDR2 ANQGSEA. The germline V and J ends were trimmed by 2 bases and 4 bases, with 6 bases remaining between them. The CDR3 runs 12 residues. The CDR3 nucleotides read TGCAGCGTTGAATGGAAGTACAATGAGCAGTTCTTC. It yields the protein CSVEWKYNEQFF.

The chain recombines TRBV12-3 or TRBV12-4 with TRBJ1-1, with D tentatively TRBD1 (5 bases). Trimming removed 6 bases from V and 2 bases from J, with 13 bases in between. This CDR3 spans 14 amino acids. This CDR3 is CASSSRGDNTEAFF. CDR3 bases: TGTGCCAGCAGCTCCCGGGGCGATAACACTGAAGCTTTCTTT.

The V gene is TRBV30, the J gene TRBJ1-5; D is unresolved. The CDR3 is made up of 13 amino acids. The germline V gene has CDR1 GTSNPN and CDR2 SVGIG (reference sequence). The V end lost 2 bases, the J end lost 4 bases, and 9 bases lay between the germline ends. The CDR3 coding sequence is TGTGCCTGGAGTATGGACGGGAATCAGCCCCAGCATTTT. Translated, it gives CAWSMDGNQPQHF.

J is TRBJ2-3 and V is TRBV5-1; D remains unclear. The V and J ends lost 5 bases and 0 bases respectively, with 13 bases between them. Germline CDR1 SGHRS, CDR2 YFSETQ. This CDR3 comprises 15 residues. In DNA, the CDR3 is TGCGCCAGCAGTGTTATCTCCACTAGCACAGATACGCAGTATTTT. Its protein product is CASSVISTSTDTQYF.

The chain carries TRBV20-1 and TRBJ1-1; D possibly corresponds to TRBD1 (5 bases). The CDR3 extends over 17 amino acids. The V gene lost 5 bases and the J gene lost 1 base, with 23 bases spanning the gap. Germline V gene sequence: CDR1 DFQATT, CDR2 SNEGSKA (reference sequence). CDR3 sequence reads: CSAVLPGRLLGNTEAFF. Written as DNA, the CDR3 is TGCAGTGCTGTCCTTCCGGGACGTCTACTTGGGAACACTGAAGCTTTCTTT.

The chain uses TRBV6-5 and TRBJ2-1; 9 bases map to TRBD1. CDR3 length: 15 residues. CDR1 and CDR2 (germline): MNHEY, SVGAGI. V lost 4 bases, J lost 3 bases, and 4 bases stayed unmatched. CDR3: CASSSRDRVYNEQFF. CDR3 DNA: TGTGCCAGCAGTTCGAGGGACAGGGTCTACAATGAGCAGTTCTTC.

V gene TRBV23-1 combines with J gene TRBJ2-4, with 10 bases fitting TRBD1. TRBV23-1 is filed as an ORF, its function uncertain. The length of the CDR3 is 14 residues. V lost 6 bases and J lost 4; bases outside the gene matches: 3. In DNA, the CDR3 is TGCGCCAGCAGAAGGGGACAGGGGAAAAACATTCAGTACTTC. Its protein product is CASRRGQGKNIQYF.

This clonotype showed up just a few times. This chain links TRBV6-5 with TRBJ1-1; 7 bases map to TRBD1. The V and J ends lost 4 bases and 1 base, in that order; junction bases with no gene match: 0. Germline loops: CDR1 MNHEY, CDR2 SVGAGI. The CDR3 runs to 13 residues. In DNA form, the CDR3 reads TGTGCCAGCAGTTGGACAGGGAACACTGAAGCTTTCTTT. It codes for CASSWTGNTEAFF.